These T cell receptor beta chains were read from a single sample in a study of cytomegalovirus exposure and HLA in healthy donors. This table comes from immunoSEQ multiplex PCR, and its TCRdb copy is limited to in-frame clones, with some not included. The data show over 150,000 clones, with about 80% seen just once and about 1.4% held by the top ten. Sequenced sample: PBMCs. These TCRs come from a woman under 40 in good health and CMV-seropositive. CDR3s include the opening cysteine and the closing phenylalanine or tryptophan. The order of the fields is clone size, J gene, CDR3 length, D gene, V gene, CDR3 DNA, CDR3 protein. A D gene is named only where the DNA matches it firmly. Some rows mark clone size as missing; the rest say once, few, many or name a class of expanded clone.

NA | TRBJ1-3 | 16 | NA | TRBV28 | TGTGCCAGCAGGTTGGGCCCCCGGTACTCTGGAAACACCATATATTTT | CASRLGPRYSGNTIYF
once | TRBJ2-7 | 14 | NA | TRBV30 | TGTGCCTGGAGGGGAAGTACTAGCTACTACGAGCAGTACTTC | CAWRGSTSYYEQYF
NA | TRBJ2-3 | 16 | NA | TRBV5-1 | TGCGCCAGCAGCTCAACCGGGACTCGGGGCACAGATACGCAGTATTTT | CASSSTGTRGTDTQYF
NA | TRBJ2-5 | 15 | NA | TRBV4-2 | TGTGCCAGCAGCCAAGATGTCGGCGACTCTTTGACCCAGTACTTC | CASSQDVGDSLTQYF
few | TRBJ1-5 | 14 | TRBD1 | TRBV2 | TGTGCCAGCAGACTCAACAGGGGGACTCAGCCCCAGCATTTT | CASRLNRGTQPQHF
NA | TRBJ2-7 | 14 | TRBD1 | TRBV30 | TGTGCCTGGAGAACCGGGACAGGGGCCTACGAGCAGTACTTC | CAWRTGTGAYEQYF
few | TRBJ1-1 | 16 | NA | TRBV5-6 | TGTGCCAGCAGCTTGGCCAGTCGAAGGGGTCGCACTGAAGCTTTCTTT | CASSLASRRGRTEAFF
NA | TRBJ2-7 | 13 | TRBD1 | TRBV11-2 | TGTGCCAGTGGGCAGGGACAGACCTACGAGCAGTACTTC | CASGQGQTYEQYF
NA | TRBJ2-7 | 16 | TRBD2 | TRBV7-6 | TGTGCCAGCAGCTTAGGGCTAGCGGGAGGGGACTACGAGCAGTACTTC | CASSLGLAGGDYEQYF
NA | TRBJ2-3 | 15 | TRBD2 | TRBV4-1 | TGCGCCAGCAGCCAAGATCGACTAGCGGCAGATACGCAGTATTTT | CASSQDRLAADTQYF
once | TRBJ1-4 | 13 | NA | TRBV30 | TGTGCCTGGAGGCTTCCGCCGGGGGAAAAACTGTTTTTT | CAWRLPPGEKLFF
NA | TRBJ2-3 | 19 | TRBD1 | TRBV27 | TGTGCCAGCAGTCTAAATCCGGGACAGCGCGCCTATAGCACAGATACGCAGTATTTT | CASSLNPGQRAYSTDTQYF
NA | TRBJ1-1 | 13 | NA | TRBV6-5 | TGTGCCAGCAGGCTCACGGTGAGCGCTGAAGCTTTCTTT | CASRLTVSAEAFF
NA | TRBJ2-7 | 16 | TRBD2 | TRBV6-5 | TGTGCCAGCAGTTACTCGACTAGCGGGAGTTTCTACGAGCAGTACTTC | CASSYSTSGSFYEQYF
NA | TRBJ1-2 | 17 | TRBD1 | TRBV18 | TGTGCCAGCTCACCTTTTGGACAGGACAAGGCTAACTATGGCTACACCTTC | CASSPFGQDKANYGYTF
NA | TRBJ2-7 | 13 | NA | TRBV7-3 | TGTGCCAGCAGCTTAGGCAGGACCTACGAGCAGTACTTC | CASSLGRTYEQYF
NA | TRBJ2-7 | 18 | TRBD2 | TRBV4-1 | TGCGCCAGCAGCCTTGGTTGGTGGTCTAGCGGGGCGGGTCTCGAGCAGTACTTC | CASSLGWWSSGAGLEQYF
NA | TRBJ1-1 | 14 | TRBD1 | TRBV7-8 | TGTGCCAGCAGCCTACGGACAGGGTACACTGAAGCTTTCTTT | CASSLRTGYTEAFF
NA | TRBJ2-7 | 15 | TRBD1 | TRBV6-1 | TGTGCCAGCAGCGGCGGGACAGGGAGCTCCTACGAGCAGTACTTC | CASSGGTGSSYEQYF
NA | TRBJ2-7 | 14 | TRBD2 | TRBV28 | TGTGCCAGCAGTTTATCTGGGAGGGCGAGCGAGCAGTACTTC | CASSLSGRASEQYF